The entry that follows covers one T cell receptor beta chain sequence. The antigen remains undetermined. The sample originates from a study of cytomegalovirus exposure and HLA in healthy donors. Study-level findings and limits: The productive fraction for most TCR beta V segments was about 87% or about 30% in an earlier analysis.

J lost 0 bases, V lost 0 bases, and 2 bases had no gene match. The CDR3 totals 16 residues. CDR1 is SGHNT and CDR2 is YYREEE in the germline V gene (reference sequence). This PCR relied on a set of 60 Vbeta primers and 13 Jbeta primers. Generated by immunoSEQ multiplex PCR, the TCRdb table keeps only in-frame clones and is missing some. The repertoire holds under 150,000 clones, with around four fifths as singletons. Material: PBMCs. The TCR sequence derives from a middle-aged man in good health and CMV-seronegative. The chain has TRBV5-4 and TRBJ2-4; 8 bases line up with TRBD1. The CDR3 bases are TGTGCCAGCAGCTTGGCAGGGGGCGCAGCCAAAAACATTCAGTACTTC. Translation gives CASSLAGGAAKNIQYF. Looking up the rest from reference TRBV5-4 and TRBJ2-4 gives the full variable domain: ETGVTQSPTHLIKTRGQQVTLRCSSQSGHNTVSWYQQALGQGPQFIFQYYREEENGRGNFPPRFSGLQFPNYSSELNVNALELDDSALYLCASSLAGGAAKNIQYFGAGTRLSVL.